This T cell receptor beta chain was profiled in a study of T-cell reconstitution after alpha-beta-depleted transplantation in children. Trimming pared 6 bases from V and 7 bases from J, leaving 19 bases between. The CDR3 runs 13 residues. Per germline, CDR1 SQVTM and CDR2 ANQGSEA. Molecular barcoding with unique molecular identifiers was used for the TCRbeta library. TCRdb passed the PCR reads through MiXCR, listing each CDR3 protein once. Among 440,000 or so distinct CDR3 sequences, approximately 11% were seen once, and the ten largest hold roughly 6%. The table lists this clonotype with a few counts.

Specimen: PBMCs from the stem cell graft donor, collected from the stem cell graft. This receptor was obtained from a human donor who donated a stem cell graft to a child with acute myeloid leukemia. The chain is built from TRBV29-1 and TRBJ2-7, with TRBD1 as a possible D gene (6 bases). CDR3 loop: CSVNRAGEGEQYF. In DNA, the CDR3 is TGCAGCGTAAACCGGGCAGGGGAAGGGGAGCAGTACTTC.